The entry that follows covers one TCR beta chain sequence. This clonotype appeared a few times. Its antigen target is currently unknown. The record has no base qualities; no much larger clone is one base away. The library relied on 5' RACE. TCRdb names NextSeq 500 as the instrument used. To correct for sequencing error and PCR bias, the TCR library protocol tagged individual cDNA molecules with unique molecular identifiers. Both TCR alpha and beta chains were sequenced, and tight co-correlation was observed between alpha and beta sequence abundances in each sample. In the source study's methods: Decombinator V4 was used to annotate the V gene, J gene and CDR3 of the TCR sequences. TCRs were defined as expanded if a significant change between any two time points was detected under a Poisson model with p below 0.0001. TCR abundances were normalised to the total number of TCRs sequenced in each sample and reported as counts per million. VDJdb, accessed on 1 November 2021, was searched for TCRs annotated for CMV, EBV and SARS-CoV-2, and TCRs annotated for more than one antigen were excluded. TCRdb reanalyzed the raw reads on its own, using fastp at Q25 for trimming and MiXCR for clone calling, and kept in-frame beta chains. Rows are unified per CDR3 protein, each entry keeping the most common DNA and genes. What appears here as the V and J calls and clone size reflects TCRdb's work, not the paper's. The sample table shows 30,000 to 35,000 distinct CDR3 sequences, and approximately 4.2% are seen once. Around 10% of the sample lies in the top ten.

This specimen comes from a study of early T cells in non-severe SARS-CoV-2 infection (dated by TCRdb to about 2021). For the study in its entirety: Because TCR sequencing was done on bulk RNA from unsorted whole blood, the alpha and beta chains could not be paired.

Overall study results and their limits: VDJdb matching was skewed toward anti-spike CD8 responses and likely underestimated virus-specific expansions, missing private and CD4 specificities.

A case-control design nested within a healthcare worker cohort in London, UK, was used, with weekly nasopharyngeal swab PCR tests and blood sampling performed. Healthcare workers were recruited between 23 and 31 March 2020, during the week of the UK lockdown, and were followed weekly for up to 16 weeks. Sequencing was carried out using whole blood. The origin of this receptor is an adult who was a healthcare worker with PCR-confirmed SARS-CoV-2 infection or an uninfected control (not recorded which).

The CDR3 protein sequence reads: CASSYRAGPNYGYTF. In nucleotide form, the sequence is TGTGCCAGCAGTTACCGTGCCGGTCCGAACTATGGCTACACCTTC. The sequence is built from TRBV6-7 and TRBJ1-2; too little of a D gene remains to name it. TRBV6-7 is an ORF for which the function is uncertain. Its CDR3 holds 15 amino acids, cysteine through phenylalanine. Just CDR3 DNA is preserved here, 45 bases in frame from base 1. The germline ends are 12 bases apart after V is trimmed by 2 bases and J by 2 bases.